What follows are 30 T cell receptor beta chains derived from one specimen sequenced in a study of T cell repertoires in cytomegalovirus infection. TCRdb reprocessed the reads via MiXCR and lists one record per CDR3 protein. Here the sample spans under 150,000 distinct CDR3 sequences, approximately 9.2% being singletons. The material sequenced was PBMCs. Receptors originate from a human donor in good health (CMV status not recorded). Some clones in this sample may be carry-over from other donors' samples.

This chain uses TRBV5-1 with TRBJ1-6; D is unclear. The CDR3 extends over 15 amino acids. CDR1 SGHRS and CDR2 YFSETQ come from the germline V gene. Trimming cost V 0 bases and J 2 bases, with 6 bases left between them. CDR3 sequence (DNA): TGCGCCAGCAGCTTGGGGAGCCCCTATAATTCACCCCTCCACTTT. Protein: CASSLGSPYNSPLHF.

This clonotype was observed at least ten times. V is TRBV5-4 and J is TRBJ2-2; 8 bases are shared with TRBD2. Trimming at V came to 0 bases and at J to 4 bases, leaving 8 bases not matched to a gene. CDR3 size: 17 residues. Germline assignment: CDR1 SGHNT and CDR2 YYREEE (reference sequence). The CDR3, as DNA: TGTGCCAGCAGCTTGGGCTCCCTCCGGGGGGGCACCGGGGAGCTGTTTTTT. Residues: CASSLGSLRGGTGELFF. Together with reference TRBV5-4 and TRBJ2-2, the CDR3 gives the full variable domain: ETGVTQSPTHLIKTRGQQVTLRCSSQSGHNTVSWYQQALGQGPQFIFQYYREEENGRGNFPPRFSGLQFPNYSSELNVNALELDDSALYLCASSLGSLRGGTGELFFGEGSRLTVL.

Notes on this clonotype: A much larger clone sits a single nucleotide away, making a read error possible. The chain is built from TRBV2 and TRBJ2-2; 10 nucleotides align to TRBD1. CDR1 is SNHLY, CDR2 FYNNEI, per germline. With 4 bases clipped from V and 3 bases from J, the junction kept 5 bases outside the gene matches. The CDR3 is 16 amino acids. CDR3 sequence: CASSGWDRGYTGELFF. The CDR3 nucleotides read TGTGCCAGCAGTGGATGGGACAGGGGTTACACCGGGGAGCTGTTTTTT.

This clonotype has at least ten counts. The rearrangement uses TRBV7-2 and TRBJ1-2; D perhaps matches TRBD1 (5 bases). This CDR3 spans 12 amino acids. The germline V and J ends were trimmed by 1 base and 8 bases, with 8 bases remaining between them. Germline V gene sequence: CDR1 SGHTA, CDR2 FQGNSA. For the CDR3, the DNA is TGTGCCAGCAGCTTAGTGGGGGTCGGCTACACCTTC. It encodes CASSLVGVGYTF.

This clonotype has a count of ten or more. This chain uses TRBV6-5 with TRBJ2-1; TRBD2 aligns across 9 bases. Germline V gene data show CDR1 as MNHEY and CDR2 as SVGAGI. CDR3 length: 20 amino acids. Trimming took 2 bases from V and 4 from J; bases not matched to a gene: 18. CDR3 nucleotide sequence: TGTGCCAGCAGTTACGCTCTACCCCTGTCCAGCGGGGGGCAATACAATGAGCAGTTCTTC. Protein sequence: CASSYALPLSSGGQYNEQFF.

V and J are TRBV18 and TRBJ1-1; maybe TRBD1 (6 bases). Germline V CDR1 and CDR2: KGHSH, LQKENI. This CDR3 comprises 13 residues. Trimming removed 8 bases at V and 6 bases at J, with 16 bases between. CDR3 loop: CASTMDSNAEAFF. DNA of the CDR3: TGTGCCAGCACGATGGACAGTAACGCTGAAGCTTTCTTT.

This clonotype was counted at least ten times. J is TRBJ2-5 and V is TRBV7-9; D uncertain. Trimming shortened V by 2 bases and J by 9 bases, and 10 bases separated the two germline ends. The CDR3 totals 12 residues. Germline V gene data show CDR1 as SEHNR and CDR2 as FQNEAQ (reference sequence). CDR3 in DNA: TGTGCCAGCAGCTTATCAGAGATGGCCCAGTACTTC. Amino acid sequence: CASSLSEMAQYF.

This clonotype was seen repeatedly, ten times or more. The chain links TRBV11-2 to TRBJ2-7, with D perhaps given as TRBD1 or TRBD2 (6 bases each). CDR3 length: 14 residues. Germline values: CDR1 SGHAT, CDR2 FQNNGV. V was trimmed by 5 bases and J by 2 bases, leaving 13 bases between them. The CDR3 region is CASSPGDNPYEQYF. CDR3 nucleotide sequence: TGTGCCAGCAGCCCGGGGGACAATCCCTACGAGCAGTACTTC.

This clonotype was observed a handful of times. The chain couples TRBV4-1 to TRBJ2-2, with D possibly matching TRBD2 (6 bases). The ends were cut back, 3 bases at V and 0 bases at J, with 8 bases in the middle. CDR3 length equals 15 residues. Germline V gene data show CDR1 as MGHRA and CDR2 as YSYEKL. Written as DNA, the CDR3 is TGCGCCAGCAGCCACGGGACTTCGAACACCGGGGAGCTGTTTTTT. As protein: CASSHGTSNTGELFF.

This clonotype has a count of ten or more. The gene calls are TRBV5-5 and TRBJ2-7, with D perhaps TRBD2 (5 bases). V dropped 4 bases and J dropped 2 bases, with 19 bases sitting between them. CDR1 is SGHKS and CDR2 is YYEKEE in the germline V gene (reference sequence). The CDR3 covers 16 residues. CDR3: CASSPFRGVGTYEQYF. Here the CDR3 DNA reads TGTGCCAGCAGCCCATTCCGGGGAGTTGGGACCTACGAGCAGTACTTC. Full variable domain (rest looked up from reference TRBV5-5 and TRBJ2-7): DAGVTQSPTHLIKTRGQQVTLRCSPISGHKSVSWYQQVLGQGPQFIFQYYEKEERGRGNFPDRFSARQFPNYSSELNVNALLLGDSALYLCASSPFRGVGTYEQYFGPGTRLTVT.

The sample holds many counts of this clonotype. The chain has TRBV25-1 and TRBJ2-2; TRBD1 agrees at 7 bases. V shed 9 bases, J shed 5 bases, and the junction held 15 bases outside the gene matches. Germline lookup yields CDR1 MGHDK and CDR2 SYGVNS. CDR3 size: 16 residues. DNA of the CDR3: TGTGCCAGAACCAACCATGACAGGGTAGAGACCGGGGAGCTGTTTTTT. It codes for CARTNHDRVETGELFF.

At least ten counts were recorded for this clonotype. The rearrangement links TRBV7-2 to TRBJ1-2; no reliable D call. The germline CDR1 and CDR2 sequences are SGHTA and FQGNSA. CDR3 size: 11 residues. V lost 5 bases, J lost 2 bases, and 3 bases lay in between. In DNA, the CDR3 is TGTGCCAGCAGCCGCAACTATGGCTACACCTTC. Translating it yields CASSRNYGYTF.

This clonotype has just one count. A read error may be the cause here, since a much bigger clone is one base away. J is TRBJ1-1 and V is TRBV2, with 10 bases that match TRBD1. Germline CDR1 is SNHLY and CDR2 is FYNNEI. V shed 8 bases, J shed 10 bases, and the junction held 4 bases outside the gene matches. This CDR3 comprises 11 residues. Here the CDR3 reads CASGRDRGAFF. DNA of the CDR3: TGTGCCAGCGGCCGGGACAGGGGAGCTTTCTTT. Full variable domain (outside the CDR3, taken from reference TRBV2 and TRBJ1-1): EPEVTQTPSHQVTQMGQEVILRCVPISNHLYFYWYRQILGQKVEFLVSFYNNEISEKSEIFDDQFSVERPDGSNFTLKIRSTKLEDSAMYFCASGRDRGAFFGQGTRLTVV.

This clonotype was seen repeatedly, ten times or more. The chain recombines TRBV7-2 with TRBJ2-5; D call uncertain. The CDR3 spans 12 residues. V lost 5 bases to trimming and J lost 5 bases, with 9 bases between them. The germline V gene has CDR1 SGHTA and CDR2 FQGNSA. CDR3 bases: TGTGCCAGCAGCCAAGGAGCGGAGACCCAGTACTTC. Its translation is CASSQGAETQYF. Full variable domain (rest looked up from reference TRBV7-2 and TRBJ2-5): GAGVSQSPSNKVTEKGKDVELRCDPISGHTALYWYRQSLGQGLEFLIYFQGNSAPDKSGLPSDRFSAERTGGSVSTLTIQRTQQEDSAVYLCASSQGAETQYFGPGTRLLVL.

This clonotype was counted many times. V and J are TRBV7-2 and TRBJ2-5, with D hard to call. V was shortened by 7 bases and J by 7 bases, with 16 bases between the two germline ends. Germline V gene sequence: CDR1 SGHTA, CDR2 FQGNSA. The CDR3 has 13 amino acids. This CDR3 reads CASNSYVEMTQYF. The DNA of the CDR3 is TGTGCCAGCAACTCCTATGTGGAAATGACCCAGTACTTC.

DNA of the CDR3: TGTGCCAGCAGTGAACAGGGGCGAGCTAACTATGGCTACACCTTC. Amino acids: CASSEQGRANYGYTF. The chain is built from TRBV2 and TRBJ1-2; tentatively, D is TRBD1 (6 bases). The CDR3 consists of 15 residues. From germline, CDR1 is SNHLY and CDR2 FYNNEI. V was cut by 2 bases and J by 0 bases, with 10 bases left in between.

This clonotype has at least ten counts. The CDR3 DNA reads as TGTGCCAGCAGCGACTTGAACTATGGCTACACCTTC. Amino acid sequence: CASSDLNYGYTF. V and J are TRBV2 and TRBJ1-2; D is ambiguous. This CDR3 comprises 12 residues. Germline CDR1 SNHLY, CDR2 FYNNEI. The V end was cut by 6 bases, the J end by 2 bases, with 7 bases between.

This clonotype was seen ten or more times. The V call is TRBV6-6, the J call TRBJ2-7; either TRBD1 or TRBD2 may fit D (5 bases each). The germline V gene encodes CDR1 MNHNY and CDR2 SVGAGI (reference sequence). V gave up 6 bases and J gave up 3 bases, with 15 bases separating them. The CDR3 has 14 residues. CDR3 region: CASRYGTDNYEQYF. The CDR3 DNA sequence: TGTGCCAGCAGATACGGGACGGACAACTACGAGCAGTACTTC.

This clonotype was counted at least ten times. One end of the junction fails to match germline, which may point to a read error. CDR3 protein: CASSLVQTSEVRVF. The CDR3 coding sequence is TGTGCCAGCAGCTTAGTCCAGACTAGCGAGGTTCGGGTCTTC. This chain links TRBV7-2 with TRBJ2-1, with TRBD2 matching over 8 bases. The CDR3 has 14 amino acids. In germline, CDR1 is SGHTA, CDR2 FQGNSA.

This clonotype was detected a few times. The V gene is TRBV6-5, the J gene TRBJ2-7, with D perhaps matching TRBD1 (5 bases). Germline V gene lookup returns CDR1 MNHEY and CDR2 SVGAGI. The ends were cut back, 2 bases at V and 2 bases at J, with 10 bases in the middle. The CDR3 extends over 14 amino acids. This CDR3 is CASSYMQGPYEQYF. In nucleotides, the CDR3 is TGTGCCAGCAGTTACATGCAGGGCCCCTACGAGCAGTACTTC.

This clonotype was observed many times. The chain employs TRBV7-2 and TRBJ2-1, with 9 bases lining up with TRBD2. Germline CDR1 reads SGHTA; CDR2 reads FQGNSA. The V gene end was trimmed by 5 bases and the J gene end by 4 bases; junction bases not matched to a gene: 9. The CDR3 sequence is 16 residues long. In DNA form, the CDR3 reads TGTGCCAGCAGCCCTCGGTGGAGCGGGGGGTACAATGAGCAGTTCTTC. It specifies CASSPRWSGGYNEQFF. The full variable domain, with the rest looked up from reference TRBV7-2 and TRBJ2-1, is GAGVSQSPSNKVTEKGKDVELRCDPISGHTALYWYRQSLGQGLEFLIYFQGNSAPDKSGLPSDRFSAERTGGSVSTLTIQRTQQEDSAVYLCASSPRWSGGYNEQFFGPGTRLTVL.

This clonotype was seen a few times. This chain joins TRBV6-5 and TRBJ2-5; D remains ambiguous. V lost 7 bases and J 1 base, leaving 16 bases between the germline ends. In germline, CDR1 is MNHEY, CDR2 SVGAGI. The CDR3 totals 15 residues. CDR3 in DNA: TGTGCCAGCACCCCCAAGGCCAGCGTCCAAGAGACCCAGTACTTC. This sequence encodes CASTPKASVQETQYF.

This clonotype appeared many times. This rearrangement joins TRBV7-9 to TRBJ1-3; no firm D call. The CDR3 runs to 13 residues. V lost 3 bases and J 1 base, leaving 4 bases between the germline ends. Germline-derived CDR1 and CDR2 are SEHNR and FQNEAQ (reference sequence). In DNA form, the CDR3 reads TGTGCCAGCAGCTTCGGGTCTGGAAACACCATATATTTT. Its translation is CASSFGSGNTIYF.

The chain is built from TRBV7-9 and TRBJ2-7, with D possibly being TRBD2 (5 bases). CDR3 length: 18 amino acids. Per germline, CDR1 SEHNR and CDR2 FQNEAQ (reference sequence). V lost 5 bases to trimming and J lost 3 bases, with 26 bases between them. CDR3 bases: TGTGCCAGCAGCCCGATCGGAGGCACGTCCCTGATATACTACGAGCAGTACTTC. Translated, it gives CASSPIGGTSLIYYEQYF.

This clonotype was detected a few times. The chain joins TRBV20-1 to TRBJ2-6; D perhaps matches TRBD1 (6 bases). CDR3 length equals 17 residues. V lost 3 bases to trimming and J lost 1 base, with 16 bases between them. Germline V gene sequence: CDR1 DFQATT, CDR2 SNEGSKA (reference sequence). The CDR3, as DNA: TGCAGTGCTAGGGAGGCAGGGGAGTGGTCTGGGGCCAACGTCCTGACTTTC. Residues: CSAREAGEWSGANVLTF.

This clonotype was counted many times. The chain links TRBV7-2 to TRBJ2-5, with TRBD1 identical over 7 bases. The CDR3 contains 11 residues. The V gene end was trimmed by 5 bases and the J gene end by 9 bases; junction bases not matched to a gene: 3. The germline CDR1 and CDR2 sequences are SGHTA and FQGNSA. The CDR3 nucleotides are TGTGCCAGCAGCCCAGGGGGTTCCCAGTACTTC. Amino acids: CASSPGGSQYF.

V is TRBV20-1 and J is TRBJ2-2; 9 bases agree with TRBD2. The V gene end was trimmed by 0 bases and the J gene end by 6 bases; junction bases not matched to a gene: 8. Germline V gene lookup returns CDR1 DFQATT and CDR2 SNEGSKA (reference sequence). This CDR3 region has 16 residues. The CDR3 DNA sequence: TGCAGTGCTAGAGATTCTGGGACTAGCTCGTCCGGGGAGCTGTTTTTT. This encodes CSARDSGTSSSGELFF.

At least ten counts were recorded for this clonotype. The V gene is TRBV12-5, the J gene TRBJ2-1; 8 bases line up with TRBD1. Germline V gives CDR1 LGHNT, CDR2 FRNRAP. This CDR3 has 17 residues. V lost 0 bases, J lost 3 bases, and 7 bases stayed unmatched. CDR3 loop: CASGLVTQDRDYNEQFF. CDR3 nucleotide sequence: TGTGCTAGTGGTTTGGTAACTCAGGACAGGGACTACAATGAGCAGTTCTTC.

In this sample, this clonotype turned up many times. The chain is built from TRBV28 and TRBJ2-7; 8 nucleotides match TRBD1. The trim removed 6 bases at V and 6 bases at J, leaving 10 bases unmatched. Germline V gene sequence: CDR1 MDHEN, CDR2 SYDVKM. CDR3 length: 14 residues. CDR3 protein: CASSSPGQVSEQYF. The CDR3 DNA is TGTGCCAGCAGCTCGCCGGGACAGGTATCCGAGCAGTACTTC. Full variable domain (remainder filled in from reference TRBV28 and TRBJ2-7): DVKVTQSSRYLVKRTGEKVFLECVQDMDHENMFWYRQDPGLGLRLIYFSYDVKMKEKGDIPEGYSVSREKKERFSLILESASTNQTSMYLCASSSPGQVSEQYFGPGTRLTVT.

This clonotype was detected many times. The CDR3 bases are TGTGCCAGCAGCTTAGTGGTCAGCGGGGGGGCTCCAACCGGGGAGCTGTTTTTT. Its protein product is CASSLVVSGGAPTGELFF. The V and J genes are TRBV7-8 and TRBJ2-2; 10 nucleotides agree with TRBD2. V shed 1 base and J 5 bases; nucleotides not matched to a gene: 10. The CDR3 contains 18 residues. Germline CDR1 reads SGHVS; CDR2 reads FQNEAQ.